One sample yielded the 26 T cell receptor beta chains listed below, sequenced in a study of Tregs in tolerant kidney transplant recipients. Only in-frame clones appear in the TCRdb table, and some are missing; sequencing was by immunoSEQ multiplex PCR. Here the sample spans 62,000 or so clones, 98% being singletons. The input for sequencing was Tregs from blood, taken before the transplant. These TCRs come from a human donor who received a combined kidney and bone marrow transplant.

CDR3: CASSPPRERARNEQFF. Here the CDR3 DNA reads TGTGCCAGCTCACCACCGAGGGAGAGGGCTAGAAATGAGCAGTTCTTC. This rearrangement joins TRBV18 to TRBJ2-1; the D gene is possibly TRBD2 (5 bases). V lost 0 bases, J lost 7 bases, and 16 bases lay in between. Germline CDR1 and CDR2: KGHSH and LQKENI. This CDR3 is 16 amino acids long.

V usage is TRBV28 and J usage is TRBJ1-2; D is uncertain. Germline lookup yields CDR1 MDHEN and CDR2 SYDVKM. The V and J ends lost 1 base and 8 bases respectively, with 11 bases between them. This CDR3 comprises 13 residues. The CDR3 region has the DNA TGTGCCAGCAGTTTATTGCAGGTAGGAGGCTACACCTTC. It is translated as CASSLLQVGGYTF.

The chain has TRBV19 and TRBJ2-7, with 7 bases identical to TRBD1. The V segment lost 3 bases and the J segment 0 bases; nucleotides outside the gene matches: 14. This CDR3 has 18 amino acids. In germline, CDR1 is LNHDA, CDR2 SQIVND (reference sequence). CDR3 sequence reads: CASSIRHGAGDSSYEQYF. DNA for the CDR3: TGTGCCAGTAGTATCAGGCACGGAGCAGGGGACAGCTCCTACGAGCAGTACTTC.

The CDR3 nucleotides are TGTGCCAGCAGTGCAGCCGGGACAGGGGGTCCTGAAGCTTTCTTT. Its protein is CASSAAGTGGPEAFF. The V and J genes are TRBV9 and TRBJ1-1, with TRBD1 matching over 11 bases. The CDR3 sequence is 15 residues long. The V and J ends lost 5 bases and 6 bases, in that order; junction bases with no gene match: 9. Germline lookup yields CDR1 SGDLS and CDR2 YYNGEE.

This rearrangement joins TRBV11-1 to TRBJ1-4; a weak D match, TRBD1 (5 bases). V was shortened by 2 bases and J by 1 base, with 5 bases between the two germline ends. This CDR3 has 14 amino acids. The germline V gene has CDR1 SGHAT and CDR2 FQDESV (reference sequence). The CDR3 loop reads CASSLRGTNEKLFF. Here the CDR3 DNA reads TGTGCCAGCAGCTTAAGGGGAACTAATGAAAAACTGTTTTTT.

The chain has TRBV5-1 and TRBJ2-1; 11 nucleotides line up with TRBD2. V trimming: 1 base; J trimming: 1 base; junction bases outside the gene matches: 10. The CDR3 sequence is 19 residues long. CDR1 is SGHRS, CDR2 YFSETQ, per germline. The CDR3 region is CASSLPETSGVGSYNEQFF. Written as DNA, the CDR3 is TGCGCCAGCAGCTTGCCTGAGACTAGCGGGGTAGGATCCTACAATGAGCAGTTCTTC.

The chain joins TRBV7-2 to TRBJ2-7; D uncertain. This CDR3 region has 15 residues. Trimming removed 5 bases from V and 3 bases from J, with 17 bases in between. Looked up from germline, CDR1 is SGHTA and CDR2 is FQGNSA. CDR3 DNA: TGTGCCAGCAGCACCCCAACCACCGTCGGCTACGAGCAGTACTTC. It yields the protein CASSTPTTVGYEQYF. Drawing the rest from reference TRBV7-2 and TRBJ2-7, the complete variable domain is GAGVSQSPSNKVTEKGKDVELRCDPISGHTALYWYRQSLGQGLEFLIYFQGNSAPDKSGLPSDRFSAERTGGSVSTLTIQRTQQEDSAVYLCASSTPTTVGYEQYFGPGTRLTVT.

The V call is TRBV9, the J call TRBJ1-1; TRBD1 aligns across 7 bases. V dropped 0 bases and J dropped 3; count of bases not matched to a gene: 5. The CDR3 consists of 15 residues. CDR1 is SGDLS and CDR2 is YYNGEE in the germline V gene. This CDR3 is CASSVVAGGYTEAFF. Written as DNA, the CDR3 is TGTGCCAGCAGCGTAGTCGCAGGGGGGTACACTGAAGCTTTCTTT. The whole variable domain, remainder taken from reference TRBV9 and TRBJ1-1, is DSGVTQTPKHLITATGQRVTLRCSPRSGDLSVYWYQQSLDQGLQFLIQYYNGEERAKGNILERFSAQQFPDLHSELNLSSLELGDSALYFCASSVVAGGYTEAFFGQGTRLTVV.

The gene calls are TRBV7-2 and TRBJ2-2, with D possibly TRBD2 on 5 matching bases. This CDR3 has 14 amino acids. V shed 1 base and J shed 6 bases, with 9 bases lying between them. Per the germline V gene, CDR1 is SGHTA and CDR2 is FQGNSA. Written as DNA, the CDR3 is TGTGCCAGCAGCTTAGGGCTGGGAGCCGGGGAGCTGTTTTTT. It translates to CASSLGLGAGELFF. Full variable domain (rest looked up from reference TRBV7-2 and TRBJ2-2): GAGVSQSPSNKVTEKGKDVELRCDPISGHTALYWYRQSLGQGLEFLIYFQGNSAPDKSGLPSDRFSAERTGGSVSTLTIQRTQQEDSAVYLCASSLGLGAGELFFGEGSRLTVL.

The V call is TRBV5-6, the J call TRBJ2-1; 9 bases are a match to TRBD2. This CDR3 has 16 residues. Germline CDR1 reads SGHDT; CDR2 reads YYEEEE. The J segment lost 8 bases and the V segment lost 2 bases, leaving 11 bases of the junction unmatched. The CDR3 bases are TGTGCCAGCAGCTTTTCTGGAAGCGGGGGGATAGATGAGCAGTTCTTC. Encoded protein: CASSFSGSGGIDEQFF.

This chain connects TRBV5-1 to TRBJ2-3; 8 nucleotides match TRBD1. Looked up from germline, CDR1 is SGHRS and CDR2 is YFSETQ. This CDR3 region has 15 residues. V lost 5 bases, J lost 7 bases, and 12 bases stayed unmatched. The CDR3 loop reads CASRGAWTGRYTQYF. CDR3 DNA: TGCGCCAGCAGGGGTGCTTGGACAGGGAGGTATACGCAGTATTTT.

This chain uses TRBV6-1 with TRBJ2-2; possibly TRBD1 for D (6 bases). CDR1 MNHNS and CDR2 SASEGT come from the germline V gene. CDR3 length: 15 amino acids. Trimming shortened V by 10 bases and J by 0 bases, and 15 bases separated the two germline ends. CDR3 sequence: CAISRQVTNTGELFF. The CDR3 bases are TGTGCCATTTCCAGACAGGTGACGAACACCGGGGAGCTGTTTTTT.

The genes are TRBV7-8 and TRBJ2-3; the match to TRBD2 covers 8 bases. The germline V gene has CDR1 SGHVS and CDR2 FQNEAQ. Unmatched junction bases numbered 3, after V lost 4 bases and J lost 6 bases. The CDR3 spans 13 residues. CDR3 sequence (DNA): TGTGCCAGCAGCTGGGGACTAGTTGATACGCAGTATTTT. As protein: CASSWGLVDTQYF.

V and J are TRBV19 and TRBJ1-5; no clear D. This CDR3 region has 17 residues. V was pared by 3 bases and J by 0 bases, with 15 bases between. Germline V gene lookup returns CDR1 LNHDA and CDR2 SQIVND (reference sequence). CDR3 nucleotide sequence: TGTGCCAGTAGTATTAGAATGCGACTTCCTAGCAATCAGCCCCAGCATTTT. It encodes CASSIRMRLPSNQPQHF.

V and J are TRBV6-5 and TRBJ2-2, with D perhaps matching TRBD1 (5 bases). The CDR3 contains 15 residues. Germline V CDR1 and CDR2: MNHEY, SVGAGI. V dropped 6 bases and J dropped 7 bases, with 18 bases sitting between them. The CDR3 coding sequence is TGTGCCAGCAGCCCTCGAGGCTCCAGGGACGGGGAGCTGTTTTTT. Its protein is CASSPRGSRDGELFF.

J is TRBJ2-7 and V is TRBV13; perhaps TRBD1 as D (5 bases). Germline CDR1 and CDR2: PRHDT and FYEKMQ (reference sequence). With 5 bases removed from V and 6 bases from J, the gap between germline ends came to 17 bases. The CDR3 is made up of 14 amino acids. CDR3 nucleotides: TGTGCCAGCAGCCGTTCTACGAAGGGGCGCGAGCAGTACTTC. Translating it yields CASSRSTKGREQYF. The whole variable domain, filled in from reference TRBV13 and TRBJ2-7, reads AAGVIQSPRHLIKEKRETATLKCYPIPRHDTVYWYQQGPGQDPQFLISFYEKMQSDKGSIPDRFSAQQFSDYHSELNMSSLELGDSALYFCASSRSTKGREQYFGPGTRLTVT.

The chain uses TRBV19 and TRBJ2-1, with TRBD1 identical over 8 bases. In germline, CDR1 is LNHDA, CDR2 SQIVND (reference sequence). The CDR3 sequence is 14 residues long. V gave up 3 bases and J gave up 3 bases; unmatched junction bases: 1. The CDR3 DNA follows: TGTGCCAGTAGTATGACAGGGGTCTACAATGAGCAGTTCTTC. It yields the protein CASSMTGVYNEQFF. The whole variable domain, filled in from reference TRBV19 and TRBJ2-1, reads DGGITQSPKYLFRKEGQNVTLSCEQNLNHDAMYWYRQDPGQGLRLIYYSQIVNDFQKGDIAEGYSVSREKKESFPLTVTSAQKNPTAFYLCASSMTGVYNEQFFGPGTRLTVL.

Written as DNA, the CDR3 is TGTGCCACCAGCAGTTTGCAGGGTGTGAGTGGCTACACCTTC. It encodes CATSSLQGVSGYTF. The chain recombines TRBV15 with TRBJ1-2, with D tentatively TRBD1 (5 bases). Trimming removed 3 bases from V and 7 bases from J, with 15 bases in between. The CDR3 runs 14 residues. From germline, CDR1 is LNHNV and CDR2 YYDKDF (reference sequence).

This rearrangement joins TRBV28 to TRBJ1-2, with TRBD1 identical over 7 bases. Germline V lookup: CDR1 MDHEN, CDR2 SYDVKM. J gave up 5 bases and V 5 bases, and 5 bases lay outside the gene matches. This CDR3 contains 13 residues. The CDR3 reads CASSTGQVYGYTF. The CDR3 region has the DNA TGTGCCAGCAGTACCGGACAGGTATATGGCTACACCTTC.

The rearrangement joins TRBV10-3 to TRBJ1-5, with TRBD1 as a possible D gene (5 bases). V lost 3 bases and J lost 3, with 15 bases in between. CDR3 length: 16 residues. Germline CDR1 reads ENHRY; CDR2 reads SYGVKD. CDR3 amino acids: CAISDRGFRVNQPQHF. CDR3 coding DNA: TGTGCCATCAGTGACCGGGGGTTTAGGGTCAATCAGCCCCAGCATTTT.

The chain couples TRBV6-5 to TRBJ1-1; possible D gene TRBD1, 5 bases. CDR3 length: 15 residues. V gave up 6 bases and J gave up 1 base, with 15 bases separating them. Germline CDR1 MNHEY, CDR2 SVGAGI. The CDR3 coding sequence is TGTGCCAGCAGACGAGCCTACCAGGGGAACACTGAAGCTTTCTTT. Its protein is CASRRAYQGNTEAFF.

The rearrangement joins TRBV14 to TRBJ2-3; 8 bases map to TRBD1. Germline CDR1 SGHDN, CDR2 FVKESK. The CDR3 length is 15 residues. Trimming cost V 3 bases and J 7 bases; bases outside gene matches: 9. CDR3 nucleotides: TGTGCCAGCAGCCATCAGGGGGCGTTTCGGAATACGCAGTATTTT. Amino acid sequence: CASSHQGAFRNTQYF.

V gene TRBV20-1 combines with J gene TRBJ1-2; 7 nucleotides agree with TRBD1. CDR3 length: 11 amino acids. CDR1 is DFQATT and CDR2 is SNEGSKA in the germline V gene (reference sequence). CDR3 coding DNA: TGCGGGGGACAGCCTAACTATGGCTACACCTTC. Encoded protein: CGGQPNYGYTF.

The rearrangement uses TRBV15 and TRBJ1-4; TRBD1 agrees at 8 bases. The V gene end was trimmed by 2 bases and the J gene end by 8 bases; junction bases not matched to a gene: 7. Germline V CDR1 and CDR2: LNHNV, YYDKDF (reference sequence). This CDR3 is built from 15 residues. The CDR3 DNA reads as TGTGCCACCAGCAGACCGCGGACAGGGAACGAAAAACTGTTTTTT. This gives the protein CATSRPRTGNEKLFF.

This clone showed up just once. The chain combines TRBV7-2 with TRBJ1-5; no clear D. CDR1 and CDR2 from the germline V gene are SGHTA and FQGNSA. Trimming pared 1 base from V and 6 bases from J, leaving 7 bases between. The CDR3 spans 13 residues. DNA for the CDR3: TGTGCCAGCAGCTTAGAATCCGGTCAGCCCCAGCATTTT. It is translated as CASSLESGQPQHF.

This clone was observed once. The genes are TRBV18 and TRBJ1-2; D unresolved. Germline lookup yields CDR1 KGHSH and CDR2 LQKENI. The ends were cut back, 3 bases at V and 5 bases at J, with 16 bases in the middle. The CDR3 consists of 15 residues. The CDR3: CASSPPNGLSYGYTF. CDR3 nucleotide sequence: TGTGCCAGCTCACCGCCTAACGGACTTTCTTATGGCTACACCTTC.